Shown below are 14 T cell receptor beta chains from a single sample sequenced in a study of blood T cell repertoires in COVID-19. The assay was immunoSEQ multiplex PCR, and TCRdb's table has in-frame clones only and misses some. The sample has 110,000 to 150,000 clones; around 75% are singletons. Sequencing used peripheral blood. All receptors derive from a woman in her 70s with COVID-19, enrolled during active disease.

The chain employs TRBV3-1 (or the pseudogene TRBV3-2) and TRBJ2-7; D is uncertain. The germline V gene has CDR1 LGHDT and CDR2 YNNKEL (reference sequence). CDR3 length equals 13 residues. The ends were cut back, 0 bases at V and 3 bases at J, with 6 bases in the middle. CDR3 loop: CASSQDPRYEQYF. The CDR3 bases are TGTGCCAGCAGCCAAGATCCCCGCTACGAGCAGTACTTC.

The CDR3 protein is CATSDPQGAKHEQYF. CDR3 coding DNA: TGTGCCACCAGTGACCCGCAGGGGGCGAAACACGAGCAGTACTTC. This rearrangement joins TRBV24-1 to TRBJ2-7; 8 bases are shared with TRBD1. The germline V gene encodes CDR1 KGHDR and CDR2 SFDVKD. The length of the CDR3 is 15 residues. Germline trimming cut 4 bases from V and 5 bases from J; bases unmatched to any gene: 9.

V is TRBV5-6 and J is TRBJ1-4, with D maybe TRBD1 (6 bases). Germline CDR1 is SGHDT and CDR2 is YYEEEE. Trimming pared 4 bases from V and 3 bases from J, leaving 10 bases between. The CDR3 consists of 14 residues. The CDR3 DNA reads as TGTGCCAGCAGCCCAGGGGTCTCTAATGAAAAACTGTTTTTT. It is translated as CASSPGVSNEKLFF.

Written as DNA, the CDR3 is TGTGCCAGCAGCCCGACTAGCGGGGGGAGGGACACCGGGGAGCTGTTTTTT. It specifies CASSPTSGGRDTGELFF. The chain links TRBV11-3 to TRBJ2-2; 13 bases fit TRBD2. The length of the CDR3 is 17 residues. The V and J ends lost 5 bases and 3 bases, in that order; junction bases with no gene match: 6. The germline V gene encodes CDR1 SGHNT and CDR2 YENEEA. Full variable domain (missing parts from reference TRBV11-3 and TRBJ2-2): EAGVVQSPRYKIIEKKQPVAFWCNPISGHNTLYWYLQNLGQGPELLIRYENEEAVDDSQLPKDRFSAERLKGVDSTLKIQPAELGDSAVYLCASSPTSGGRDTGELFFGEGSRLTVL.

The J gene is TRBJ2-1, the V gene TRBV2, with TRBD2 matching 8 bases. Looked up from germline, CDR1 is SNHLY and CDR2 is FYNNEI. The CDR3 consists of 16 residues. V trimming: 8 bases; J trimming: 2 bases; junction bases outside the gene matches: 11. In DNA form, the CDR3 reads TGTGCCAGCTCGACTGAGGCGGGGGGCCCCTACAATGAGCAGTTCTTC. Translating it yields CASSTEAGGPYNEQFF.

The genes are TRBV5-1 and TRBJ2-7; maybe TRBD1 (6 bases). Per germline, CDR1 SGHRS and CDR2 YFSETQ. There are 15 residues in the CDR3. V lost 2 bases and J 0 bases, leaving 12 bases between the germline ends. The CDR3 here is CASSLIDRSSYEQYF. The CDR3 DNA reads TGCGCCAGCAGCTTAATTGACAGGAGCTCCTACGAGCAGTACTTC.

The chain has TRBV5-5 and TRBJ1-1; 9 nucleotides line up with TRBD1. The ends lost 4 bases at V and 3 bases at J; junction bases unmatched: 4. Germline V gene sequence: CDR1 SGHKS, CDR2 YYEKEE (reference sequence). The CDR3 length is 14 residues. In DNA form, the CDR3 reads TGTGCCAGCAGCCGACAGGGGGGAGACACTGAAGCTTTCTTT. Translating gives CASSRQGGDTEAFF.

The DNA of the CDR3 is TGTGCCAGCAGTGCCACGGACAGGGCGGGAGAGACCCAGTACTTC. It is translated as CASSATDRAGETQYF. J is TRBJ2-5 and V is TRBV27; 8 bases are shared with TRBD1. Germline-derived CDR1 and CDR2 are MNHEY and SMNVEV (reference sequence). V gave up 5 bases and J gave up 4 bases; unmatched junction bases: 9. The CDR3 extends over 15 amino acids.

This clone was counted only a few times. The genes are TRBV25-1 and TRBJ2-3, with 10 bases matching TRBD1. The CDR3 spans 15 residues. Germline values: CDR1 MGHDK, CDR2 SYGVNS. The J segment lost 5 bases and the V segment lost 6 bases, leaving 8 bases of the junction unmatched. The CDR3 protein is CASSPPGQGRDTQYF. CDR3 DNA sequence: TGTGCCAGCAGCCCCCCGGGACAGGGGAGAGATACGCAGTATTTT. Full variable domain (outside the CDR3, taken from reference TRBV25-1 and TRBJ2-3): EADIYQTPRYLVIGTGKKITLECSQTMGHDKMYWYQQDPGMELHLIHYSYGVNSTEKGDLSSESTVSRIRTEHFPLTLESARPSHTSQYLCASSPPGQGRDTQYFGPGTRLTVL.

The chain uses TRBV19 and TRBJ2-3; TRBD2 might be the D (5 bases). Germline CDR1 and CDR2: LNHDA and SQIVND (reference sequence). Trimming pared 3 bases from V and 4 bases from J, leaving 14 bases between. The length of the CDR3 is 15 residues. This CDR3 is CASSIRVGRADTQYF. The CDR3 region has the DNA TGTGCCAGTAGTATTCGCGTTGGGCGGGCAGATACGCAGTATTTT.

The V and J genes are TRBV6-6 and TRBJ2-5; perhaps TRBD2 as D (6 bases). The germline CDR1 and CDR2 sequences are MNHNY and SVGAGI (reference sequence). The CDR3 extends over 14 amino acids. With 4 bases removed from V and 5 bases from J, the gap between germline ends came to 14 bases. The CDR3 spells CASSLRPGVETQYF. The DNA of the CDR3 is TGTGCCAGCAGTTTACGGCCGGGAGTGGAGACCCAGTACTTC.

V usage is TRBV5-1 and J usage is TRBJ1-2; TRBD1 matches 7 bases. CDR1 is SGHRS and CDR2 is YFSETQ in the germline V gene. Trimming took 2 bases from V and 7 from J; bases not matched to a gene: 14. The CDR3 is 16 amino acids. CDR3 amino acids: CASSLARETGASGYTF. CDR3 in DNA: TGCGCCAGCAGCTTAGCGCGAGAAACAGGGGCGTCTGGCTACACCTTC.

The chain carries TRBV20-1 and TRBJ1-2; D is possibly TRBD1 (6 bases). Germline lookup yields CDR1 DFQATT and CDR2 SNEGSKA (reference sequence). The CDR3 totals 14 residues. V was cut by 3 bases and J by 3 bases, with 14 bases left in between. The CDR3 protein is CSASVRAGDYGYTF. CDR3 nucleotide sequence: TGCAGTGCTAGTGTCCGGGCAGGGGACTATGGCTACACCTTC.

V and J are TRBV5-1 and TRBJ2-6; the D is unclear. V lost 0 bases and J lost 1, with 8 bases in between. The CDR3 loop spans 16 amino acids. Germline CDR1 reads SGHRS; CDR2 reads YFSETQ. CDR3 loop: CASSLARPSGANVLTF. The DNA for the CDR3 is TGCGCCAGCAGCTTGGCGCGGCCTTCTGGGGCCAACGTCCTGACTTTC.